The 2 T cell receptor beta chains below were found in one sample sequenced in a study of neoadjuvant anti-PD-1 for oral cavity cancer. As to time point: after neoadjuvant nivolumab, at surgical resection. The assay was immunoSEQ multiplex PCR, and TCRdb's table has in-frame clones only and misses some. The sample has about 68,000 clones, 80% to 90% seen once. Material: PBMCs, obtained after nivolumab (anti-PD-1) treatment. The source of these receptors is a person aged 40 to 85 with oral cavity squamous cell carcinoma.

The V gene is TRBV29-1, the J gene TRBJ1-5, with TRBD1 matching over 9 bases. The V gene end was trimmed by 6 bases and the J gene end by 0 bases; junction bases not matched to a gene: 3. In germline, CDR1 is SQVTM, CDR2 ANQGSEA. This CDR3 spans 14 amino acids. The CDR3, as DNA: TGCAGCGTCCGGGACAGGGATAGCAATCAGCCCCAGCATTTT. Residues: CSVRDRDSNQPQHF.

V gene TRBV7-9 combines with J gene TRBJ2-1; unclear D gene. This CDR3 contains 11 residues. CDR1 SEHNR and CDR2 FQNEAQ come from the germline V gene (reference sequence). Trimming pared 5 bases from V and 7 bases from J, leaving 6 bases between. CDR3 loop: CASSPHNEQFF. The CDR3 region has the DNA TGTGCCAGCAGCCCTCATAATGAGCAGTTCTTC.